The present T cell receptor beta chain was sequenced within a study of blood T cell repertoires in COVID-19. Study overall: Italy, Spain and the United States were the sources of the convalescent and acute COVID-19 samples. The analysed material was cDNA or gDNA that came from T cells, B-cell-depleted T cells, or PBMCs.

In the authors' workflow: From reference gene primer amplification, estimates of nucleated cell counts were derived. TCRdb keeps only in-frame clones here, not all; method: immunoSEQ multiplex PCR. That table supplies the V and J calls and clone size; D and trimming were determined from the DNA. The sample shows 300,000 to 400,000 clones, approximately 86% of them seen only once. CDR3 length equals 14 residues. V lost 3 bases and J 0 bases, leaving 9 bases between the germline ends. Germline CDR1 and CDR2: SGHKS and YYEKEE (reference sequence). Seattle's cohort entered during active infection and was followed longitudinally.

Sequencing input: peripheral blood. This TCR was sampled from a woman aged 55-70 years with COVID-19, enrolled during active disease. V is TRBV5-5 and J is TRBJ1-1; D gene unclear. The chain's CDR3 is CASSYGSVNTEAFF. CDR3 nucleotides: TGTGCCAGCAGCTACGGCAGCGTGAACACTGAAGCTTTCTTT.